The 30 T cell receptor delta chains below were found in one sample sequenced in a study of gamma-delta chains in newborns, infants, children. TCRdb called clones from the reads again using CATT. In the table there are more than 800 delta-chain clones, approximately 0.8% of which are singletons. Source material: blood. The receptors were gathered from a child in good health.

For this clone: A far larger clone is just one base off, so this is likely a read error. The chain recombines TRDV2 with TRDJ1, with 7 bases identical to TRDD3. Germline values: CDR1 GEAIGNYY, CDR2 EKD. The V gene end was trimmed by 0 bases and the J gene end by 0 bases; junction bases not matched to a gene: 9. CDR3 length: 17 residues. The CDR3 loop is CACDTVGGFMHTDKLIF. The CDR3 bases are TGTGCCTGTGACACCGTAGGGGGATTTATGCACACCGATAAACTCATCTTT.

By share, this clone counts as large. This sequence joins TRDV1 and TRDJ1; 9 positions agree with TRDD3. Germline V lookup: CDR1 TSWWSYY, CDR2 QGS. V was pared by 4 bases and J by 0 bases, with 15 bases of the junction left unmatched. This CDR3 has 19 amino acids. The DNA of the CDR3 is TGTGCTCTTGGGGCCCTCCTATATTGGGGGATATATGACACCGATAAACTCATCTTT. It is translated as CALGALLYWGIYDTDKLIF.

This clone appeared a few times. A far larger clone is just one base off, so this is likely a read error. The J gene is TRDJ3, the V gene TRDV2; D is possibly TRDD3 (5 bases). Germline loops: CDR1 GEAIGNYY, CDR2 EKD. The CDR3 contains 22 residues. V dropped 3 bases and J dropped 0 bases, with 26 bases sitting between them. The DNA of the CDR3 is TGTGCCTGTGACCCCATGGGATCCGTCTTGGTGGATCGCTCCTGGGACACCCGACAGATGTTTTTC. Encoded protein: CACDPMGSVLVDRSWDTRQMFF.

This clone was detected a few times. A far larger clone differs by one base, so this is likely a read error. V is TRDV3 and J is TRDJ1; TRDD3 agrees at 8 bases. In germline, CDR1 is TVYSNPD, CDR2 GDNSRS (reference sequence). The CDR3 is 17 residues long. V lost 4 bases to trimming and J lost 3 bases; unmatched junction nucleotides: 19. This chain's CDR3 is CASGPPLPGDKADKLIF. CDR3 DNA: TGTGCCTCAGGACCCCCCCTTCCGGGGGATAAAGCCGATAAACTCATCTTT.

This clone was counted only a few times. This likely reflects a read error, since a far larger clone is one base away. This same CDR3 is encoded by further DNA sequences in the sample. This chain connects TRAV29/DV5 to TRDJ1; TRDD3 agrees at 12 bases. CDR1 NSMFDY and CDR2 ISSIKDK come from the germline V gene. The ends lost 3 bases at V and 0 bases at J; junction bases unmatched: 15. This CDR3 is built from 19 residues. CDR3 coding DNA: TGTGCAGCAAAACCGTTCCTGCTGGGGGATACGCCGTACACCGATAAACTCATCTTT. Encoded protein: CAAKPFLLGDTPYTDKLIF.

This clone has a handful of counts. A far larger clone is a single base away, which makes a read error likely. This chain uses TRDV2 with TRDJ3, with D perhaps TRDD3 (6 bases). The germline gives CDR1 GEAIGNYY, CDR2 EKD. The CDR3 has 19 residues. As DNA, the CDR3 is TGTGCCTGTGGCACCGTCGGGGATGAGAGCTCCTGGGACACCCGACAGATGTTTTTC. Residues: CACGTVGDESSWDTRQMFF.

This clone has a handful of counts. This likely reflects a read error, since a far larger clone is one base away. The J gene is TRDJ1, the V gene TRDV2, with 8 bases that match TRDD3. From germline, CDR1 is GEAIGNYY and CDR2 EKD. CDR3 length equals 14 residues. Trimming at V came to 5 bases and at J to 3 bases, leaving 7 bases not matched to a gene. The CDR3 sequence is CACGTLGDADKLIF. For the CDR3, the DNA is TGTGCCTGTGGCACTTTGGGGGATGCCGATAAACTCATCTTT.

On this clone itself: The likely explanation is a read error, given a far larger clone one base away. The CDR3 protein is CACDAVPGDTELIF. In DNA, the CDR3 is TGTGCCTGTGACGCGGTACCGGGGGATACCGAACTCATCTTT. The J gene is TRDJ1, the V gene TRDV2; 9 bases are shared with TRDD3. Germline V gene lookup returns CDR1 GEAIGNYY and CDR2 EKD. J lost 9 bases, V lost 3 bases, and 10 bases had no gene match. CDR3 length: 14 amino acids.

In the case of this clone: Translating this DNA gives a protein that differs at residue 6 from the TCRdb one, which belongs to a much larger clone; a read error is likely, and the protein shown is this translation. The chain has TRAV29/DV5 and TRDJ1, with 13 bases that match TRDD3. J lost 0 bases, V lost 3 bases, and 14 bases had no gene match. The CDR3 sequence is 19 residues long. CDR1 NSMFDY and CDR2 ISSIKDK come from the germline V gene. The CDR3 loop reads CAAKPSLLGDTPYTDKLIF. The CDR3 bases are TGTGCAGCAAAACCGTCCCTACTGGGGGATACGCCGTACACCGATAAACTCATCTTT.

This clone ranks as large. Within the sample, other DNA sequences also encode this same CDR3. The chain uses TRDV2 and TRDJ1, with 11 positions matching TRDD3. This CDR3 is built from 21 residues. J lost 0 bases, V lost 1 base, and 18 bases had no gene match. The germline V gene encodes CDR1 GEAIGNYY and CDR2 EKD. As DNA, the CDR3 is TGTGCCTGTGACACTGTACTGGGGGATATCACGAAAGCCTTGTACACCGATAAACTCATCTTT. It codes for CACDTVLGDITKALYTDKLIF.

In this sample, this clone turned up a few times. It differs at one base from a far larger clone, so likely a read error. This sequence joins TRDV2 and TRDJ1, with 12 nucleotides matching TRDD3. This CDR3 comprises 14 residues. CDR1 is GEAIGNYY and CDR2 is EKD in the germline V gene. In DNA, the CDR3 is TGTGCCCGTGACGCGGTACTGGGGGATACCGAACTCATCTTT. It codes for CARDAVLGDTELIF.

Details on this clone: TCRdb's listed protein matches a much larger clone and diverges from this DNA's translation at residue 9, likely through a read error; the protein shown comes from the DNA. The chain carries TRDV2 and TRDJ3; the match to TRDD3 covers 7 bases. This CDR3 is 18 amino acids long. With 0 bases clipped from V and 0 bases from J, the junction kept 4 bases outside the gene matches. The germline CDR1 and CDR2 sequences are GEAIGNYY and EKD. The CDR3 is CACDTGGYDSWDTRQMFF. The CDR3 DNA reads TGTGCCTGTGACACCGGTGGATACGACTCCTGGGACACCCGACAGATGTTTTTC.

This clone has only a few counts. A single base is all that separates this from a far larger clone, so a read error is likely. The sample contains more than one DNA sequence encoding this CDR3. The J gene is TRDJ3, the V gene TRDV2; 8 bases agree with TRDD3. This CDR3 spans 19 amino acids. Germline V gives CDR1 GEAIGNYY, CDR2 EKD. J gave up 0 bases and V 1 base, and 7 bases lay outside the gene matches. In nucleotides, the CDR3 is TGTGCCTGTGACACGACTGGGGGGTCCAGCTCCTGGGACACCCGACAGATGTTTTTC. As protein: CACDTTGGSSSWDTRQMFF.

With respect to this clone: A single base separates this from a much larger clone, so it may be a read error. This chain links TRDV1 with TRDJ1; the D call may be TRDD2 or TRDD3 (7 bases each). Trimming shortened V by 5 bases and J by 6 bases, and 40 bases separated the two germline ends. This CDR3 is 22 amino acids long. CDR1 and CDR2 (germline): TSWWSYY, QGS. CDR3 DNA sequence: TGTGCTCTTGGGACCCCCCCCCGGCCTTCCTTGCGTACTGGGGCCACCCAACATAAACTCATCTTT. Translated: CALGTPPRPSLRTGATQHKLIF.

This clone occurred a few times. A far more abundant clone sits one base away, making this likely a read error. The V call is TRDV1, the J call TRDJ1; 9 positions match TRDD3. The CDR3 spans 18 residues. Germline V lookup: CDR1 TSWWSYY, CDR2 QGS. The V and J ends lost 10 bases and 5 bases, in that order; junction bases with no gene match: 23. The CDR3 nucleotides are TGTGCTCCCGTGGGCCTTCCAGACTGGGGGACCCTAAATGATAAACTCATCTTT. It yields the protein CAPVGLPDWGTLNDKLIF.

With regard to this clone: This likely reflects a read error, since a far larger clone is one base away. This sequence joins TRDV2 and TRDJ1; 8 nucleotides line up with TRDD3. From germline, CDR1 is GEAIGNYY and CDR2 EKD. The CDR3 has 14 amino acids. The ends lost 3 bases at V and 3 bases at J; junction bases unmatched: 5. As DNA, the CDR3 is TGTGCCTGTGACGCTTTGGGGGATGCCGATAAACTCATCTTT. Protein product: CACDALGDADKLIF.

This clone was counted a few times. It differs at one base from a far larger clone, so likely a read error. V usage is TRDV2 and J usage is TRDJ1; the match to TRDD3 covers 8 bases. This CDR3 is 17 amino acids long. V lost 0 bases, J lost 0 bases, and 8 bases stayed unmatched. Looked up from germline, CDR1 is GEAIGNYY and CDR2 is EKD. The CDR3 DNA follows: TGTGCCTGTGACACCCTAAACTGGGGGGTACACACCGATAAACTCATCTTT. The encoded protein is CACDTLNWGVHTDKLIF.

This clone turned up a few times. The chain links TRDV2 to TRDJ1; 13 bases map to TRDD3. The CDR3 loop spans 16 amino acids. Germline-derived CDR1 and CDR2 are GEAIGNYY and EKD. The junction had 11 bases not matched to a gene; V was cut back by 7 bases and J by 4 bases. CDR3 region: CACDALLGDTFDKLIF. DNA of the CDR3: TGTGCCTGCGACGCTCTACTGGGGGATACGTTCGATAAACTCATCTTT.

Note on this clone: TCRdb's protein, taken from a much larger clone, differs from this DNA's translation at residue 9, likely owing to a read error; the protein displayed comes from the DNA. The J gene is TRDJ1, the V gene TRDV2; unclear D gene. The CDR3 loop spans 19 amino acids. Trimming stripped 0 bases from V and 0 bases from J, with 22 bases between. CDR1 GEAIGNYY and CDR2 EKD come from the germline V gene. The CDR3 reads CACDTPYTRASKNTDKLIF. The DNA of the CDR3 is TGTGCCTGTGACACCCCTTATACTAGGGCCTCGAAGAACACCGATAAACTCATCTTT.

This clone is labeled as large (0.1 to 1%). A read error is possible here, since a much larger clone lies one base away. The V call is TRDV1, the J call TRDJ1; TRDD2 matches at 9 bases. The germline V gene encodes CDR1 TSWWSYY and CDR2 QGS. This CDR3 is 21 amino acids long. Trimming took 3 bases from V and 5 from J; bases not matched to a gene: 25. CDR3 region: CALGEMSFLLFTAGRRDKLIF. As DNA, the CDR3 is TGTGCTCTTGGGGAGATGTCCTTCCTACTTTTTACTGCCGGGCGGCGTGATAAACTCATCTTT.

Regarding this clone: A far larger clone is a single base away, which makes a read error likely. The CDR3 sequence: CACDTAVGAQPRGLIF. The CDR3 nucleotides read TGTGCCTGTGACACTGCGGTGGGGGCCCAACCCCGCGGACTCATCTTT. The V call is TRDV2, the J call TRDJ1; a possible D gene is TRDD3 (6 bases). The CDR3 runs to 16 residues. Per germline, CDR1 GEAIGNYY and CDR2 EKD. V was pared by 1 base and J by 10 bases, with 24 bases between.

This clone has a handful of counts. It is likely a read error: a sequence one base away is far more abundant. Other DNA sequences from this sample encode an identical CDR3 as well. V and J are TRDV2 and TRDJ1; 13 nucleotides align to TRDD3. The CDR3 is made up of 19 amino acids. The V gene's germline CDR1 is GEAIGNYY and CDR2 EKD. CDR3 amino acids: CACDTVGVLGDTRTDKLIF. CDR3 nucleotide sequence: TGTGCCTGCGACACCGTGGGGGTACTGGGGGATACGCGCACCGATAAACTCATCTTT.

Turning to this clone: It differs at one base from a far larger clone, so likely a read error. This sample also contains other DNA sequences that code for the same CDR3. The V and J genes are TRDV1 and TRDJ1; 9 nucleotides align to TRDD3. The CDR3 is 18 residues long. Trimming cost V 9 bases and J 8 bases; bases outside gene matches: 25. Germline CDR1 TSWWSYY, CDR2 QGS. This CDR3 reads CALVGLPDWGTLNDKLIF. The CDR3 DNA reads TGTGCTCTCGTGGGCCTTCCAGACTGGGGGACCCTAAATGACAAACTCATCTTT.

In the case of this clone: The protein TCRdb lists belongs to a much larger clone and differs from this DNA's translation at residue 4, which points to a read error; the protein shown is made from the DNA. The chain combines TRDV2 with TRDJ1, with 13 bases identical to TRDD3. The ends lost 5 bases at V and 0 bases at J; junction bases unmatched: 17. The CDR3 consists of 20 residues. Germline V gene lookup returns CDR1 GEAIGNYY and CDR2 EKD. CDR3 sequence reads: CACGVLLGDTQLKNTDKLIF. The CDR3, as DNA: TGTGCCTGTGGCGTCTTACTGGGGGATACGCAGTTAAAGAACACCGATAAACTCATCTTT.

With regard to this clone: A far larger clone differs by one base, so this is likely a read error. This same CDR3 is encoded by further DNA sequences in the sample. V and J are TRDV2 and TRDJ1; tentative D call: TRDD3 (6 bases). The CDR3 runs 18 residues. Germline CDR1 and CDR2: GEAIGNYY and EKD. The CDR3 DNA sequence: TGTGCCTGCGACACAGTAGGCGTGGTGGGGGTCGACACCGATAAACTCATCTTT. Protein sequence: CACDTVGVVGVDTDKLIF.

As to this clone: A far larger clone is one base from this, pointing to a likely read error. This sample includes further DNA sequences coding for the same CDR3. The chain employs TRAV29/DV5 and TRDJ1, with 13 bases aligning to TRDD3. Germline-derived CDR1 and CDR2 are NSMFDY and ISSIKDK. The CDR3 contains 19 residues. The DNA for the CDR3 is TGTGCGGCAAAACCGTTCCTACTGGGGGATACGCCGTACACCGATAAACTCATCTTT. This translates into CAAKPFLLGDTPYTDKLIF.

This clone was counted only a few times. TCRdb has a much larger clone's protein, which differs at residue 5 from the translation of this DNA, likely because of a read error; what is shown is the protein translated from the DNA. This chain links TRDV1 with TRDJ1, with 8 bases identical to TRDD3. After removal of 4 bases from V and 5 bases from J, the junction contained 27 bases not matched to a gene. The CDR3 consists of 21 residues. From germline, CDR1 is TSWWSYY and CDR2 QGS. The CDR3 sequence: CALGGLSLPSYWGDAEDKLIF. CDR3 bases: TGTGCTCTTGGGGGACTCAGCCTCCCCTCGTACTGGGGGGATGCTGAAGATAAACTCATCTTT.

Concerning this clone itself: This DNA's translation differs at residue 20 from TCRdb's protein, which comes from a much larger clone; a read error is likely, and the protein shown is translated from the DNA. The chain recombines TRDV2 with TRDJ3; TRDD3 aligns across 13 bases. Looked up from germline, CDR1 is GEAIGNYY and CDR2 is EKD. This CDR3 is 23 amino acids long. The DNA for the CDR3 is TGTGCCTGTGACCTACCAAGTACTGGGGGATACGCGCCAAGCTCCTGGGACACCCGAAAGATGTTTTTC. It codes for CACDLPSTGGYAPSSWDTRKMFF.

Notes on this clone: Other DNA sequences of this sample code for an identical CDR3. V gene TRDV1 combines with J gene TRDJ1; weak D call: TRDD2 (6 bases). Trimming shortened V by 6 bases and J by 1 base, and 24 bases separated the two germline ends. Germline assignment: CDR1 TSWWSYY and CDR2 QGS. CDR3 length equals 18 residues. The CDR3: CALGAPTPLGGPTDKLIF. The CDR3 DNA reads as TGTGCTCTTGGCGCTCCTACACCCCTCGGGGGGCCCACCGATAAACTCATCTTT.

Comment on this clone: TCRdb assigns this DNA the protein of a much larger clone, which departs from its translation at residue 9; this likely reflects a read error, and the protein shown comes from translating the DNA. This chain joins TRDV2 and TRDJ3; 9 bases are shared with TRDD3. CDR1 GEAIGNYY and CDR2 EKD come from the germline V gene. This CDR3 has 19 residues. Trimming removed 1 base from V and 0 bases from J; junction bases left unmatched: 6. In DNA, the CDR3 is TGTGCCTGTGACACGACTGGGGGACCCAGCTCCTGGGACACCCGACAGATGTTTTTC. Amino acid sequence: CACDTTGGPSSWDTRQMFF.